These T cell receptor beta chains were read from a single sample in a study of T cells after yellow fever vaccination. TCRdb independently ran MiXCR on the 5' RACE reads; one entry per CDR3 protein. The repertoire includes some 340,000 distinct CDR3 sequences, roughly 10% of them detected once, and 3% to 3.5% sits in the top ten. This specimen consisted of CD4+ T cells sorted from PBMCs, obtained 45 days after the yellow fever booster vaccination. Every receptor here comes from a man aged 18 to 29 who received the YFV17D yellow fever vaccine. CDR3s include the opening cysteine and the closing phenylalanine or tryptophan. A D gene is named only where the DNA matches it firmly. The listing skips clone size in some rows; elsewhere it reads once, few, many or a size class.

size,D,V,J,CDR3,DNA
few,.,TRBV12-3/TRBV12-4,TRBJ1-5,CASSYGGSNQPQHF,TGTGCCAGCAGTTACGGGGGTAGCAATCAGCCCCAGCATTTT
few,.,TRBV4-1,TRBJ2-7,CASRRTGNRDYEQYF,TGCGCCAGCAGAAGGACCGGGAATAGGGACTACGAGCAGTACTTC
.,.,TRBV4-1,TRBJ1-1,CASSPWVGFDTEAFF,TGCGCCAGCAGCCCCTGGGTAGGGTTCGACACTGAAGCTTTCTTT
few,TRBD2,TRBV5-4,TRBJ2-2,CASSRDYANPGELFF,TGTGCCAGCAGCCGGGACTATGCTAACCCCGGGGAGCTGTTTTTT
few,TRBD2,TRBV7-2,TRBJ2-5,CASSLVGPTSGRETQYF,TGTGCCAGCAGCTTAGTAGGTCCTACTAGCGGAAGGGAGACCCAGTACTTC
few,TRBD1,TRBV4-2,TRBJ1-5,CASSQATQGDQPQHF,TGTGCCAGCAGCCAAGCAACACAGGGGGATCAGCCCCAGCATTTT
few,TRBD1,TRBV5-1,TRBJ2-1,CASSFGTGDEQFF,TGCGCCAGCAGCTTCGGGACAGGGGATGAGCAGTTCTTC
few,.,TRBV4-3,TRBJ2-7,CASSQVKGAEQYF,TGCGCCAGCAGCCAAGTAAAGGGCGCCGAGCAGTACTTC
few,TRBD1,TRBV9,TRBJ1-2,CASSGTGADYGYTF,TGTGCCAGCAGCGGCACAGGGGCCGACTATGGCTACACCTTC
many,.,TRBV15,TRBJ2-6,CATSVSGANVLTF,TGTGCCACCAGTGTATCTGGGGCCAACGTCCTGACTTTC
.,TRBD2,TRBV28,TRBJ2-5,CASSLAGGFQETQYF,TGTGCCAGCAGTTTAGCGGGGGGGTTCCAAGAGACCCAGTACTTC
.,.,TRBV7-6,TRBJ2-1,CASSLLIVGGSDEQFF,TGTGCCAGCAGCTTATTGATTGTGGGCGGTAGTGATGAGCAGTTCTTC
.,TRBD1,TRBV5-3,TRBJ1-3,CARSLQRTGSGNTIYF,TGTGCCAGAAGCCTCCAGCGGACAGGTTCGGGAAACACCATATATTTT
many,TRBD1,TRBV20-1,TRBJ2-1,CSARSTGGDEQFF,TGCAGTGCTAGATCGACAGGGGGGGATGAGCAGTTCTTC
few,.,TRBV3-1,TRBJ2-3,CASSQGRGGDTQYF,TGTGCCAGCAGCCAAGGGCGCGGGGGCGATACGCAGTATTTT
.,.,TRBV20-1,TRBJ1-4,CSARSSNEKLFF,TGCAGTGCCAGGTCGTCTAATGAAAAACTGTTTTTT
.,.,TRBV18,TRBJ2-5,CASSPPGLSETQYF,TGTGCCAGCTCACCACCGGGATTGAGCGAGACCCAGTACTTC
.,.,TRBV28,TRBJ2-2,CASGWNTGELFF,TGTGCCAGCGGGTGGAACACCGGGGAGCTGTTTTTT
.,TRBD1,TRBV7-2,TRBJ1-1,CASSRWDRGLSNTEAFF,TGTGCCAGCAGCCGTTGGGACAGGGGGCTATCGAACACTGAAGCTTTCTTT
many,.,TRBV7-7,TRBJ2-5,CASSLSRVQSETQYF,TGTGCTAGCAGCTTGTCGAGGGTTCAGTCGGAGACCCAGTACTTC
many,.,TRBV10-3,TRBJ1-5,CAISHSGLNQPQHF,TGTGCCATCAGTCATTCGGGGCTCAATCAGCCCCAGCATTTT
.,.,TRBV6-5,TRBJ1-4,CASQRKGIGPEKLFF,TGTGCCAGCCAACGGAAGGGGATTGGGCCTGAAAAACTGTTTTTT
few,.,TRBV21-1,TRBJ1-2,CASRRQIRYTF,TGTGCCAGCAGAAGACAGATTCGCTACACCTTC
few,.,TRBV5-1,TRBJ1-5,CASSLNPGHQPQHF,TGCGCCAGCAGCTTGAATCCGGGGCATCAGCCCCAGCATTTT
.,TRBD2,TRBV29-1,TRBJ2-1,CSVRPGLAGDSYNEQFF,TGCAGCGTCCGTCCGGGACTAGCGGGGGATAGCTACAATGAGCAGTTCTTC
.,.,TRBV7-2,TRBJ1-2,CASSSARDQYTF,TGTGCCAGCAGCAGTGCCCGGGACCAGTACACCTTC
few,.,TRBV7-9,TRBJ2-5,CASSLGLRTQETQYF,TGTGCCAGCAGCTTAGGCTTGCGGACCCAAGAGACCCAGTACTTC
few,.,TRBV5-1,TRBJ1-4,CASSLSGAAQEKLFF,TGCGCCAGCAGCTTGTCGGGTGCAGCTCAGGAAAAACTGTTTTTT
few,.,TRBV7-9,TRBJ1-3,CASSLGQGLFGNTIYF,TGTGCCAGCAGCTTGGGGCAGGGACTCTTTGGAAACACCATATATTTT
.,.,TRBV2,TRBJ2-1,CASSTGFNEQFF,TGTGCCAGCAGTACGGGGTTCAATGAGCAGTTCTTC
few,TRBD2,TRBV9,TRBJ2-5,CASSLLAGGWETQYF,TGTGCCAGCTCCCTATTAGCGGGGGGTTGGGAGACCCAGTACTTC